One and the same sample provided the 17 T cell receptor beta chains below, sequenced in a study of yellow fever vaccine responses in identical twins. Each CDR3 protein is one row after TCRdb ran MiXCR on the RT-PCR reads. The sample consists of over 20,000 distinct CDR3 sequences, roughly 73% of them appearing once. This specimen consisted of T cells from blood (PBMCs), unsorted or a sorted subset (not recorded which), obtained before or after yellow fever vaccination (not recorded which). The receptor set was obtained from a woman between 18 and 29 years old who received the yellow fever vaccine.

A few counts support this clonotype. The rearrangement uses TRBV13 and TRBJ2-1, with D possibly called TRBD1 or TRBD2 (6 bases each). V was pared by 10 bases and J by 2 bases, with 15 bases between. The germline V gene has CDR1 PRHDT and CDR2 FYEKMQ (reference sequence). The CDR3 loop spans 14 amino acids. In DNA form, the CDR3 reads TGTGCCACTAGGGGGGTTGTGCCCTACAATGAGCAGTTCTTC. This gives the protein CATRGVVPYNEQFF. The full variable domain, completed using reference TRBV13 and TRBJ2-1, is AAGVIQSPRHLIKEKRETATLKCYPIPRHDTVYWYQQGPGQDPQFLISFYEKMQSDKGSIPDRFSAQQFSDYHSELNMSSLELGDSALYFCATRGVVPYNEQFFGPGTRLTVL.

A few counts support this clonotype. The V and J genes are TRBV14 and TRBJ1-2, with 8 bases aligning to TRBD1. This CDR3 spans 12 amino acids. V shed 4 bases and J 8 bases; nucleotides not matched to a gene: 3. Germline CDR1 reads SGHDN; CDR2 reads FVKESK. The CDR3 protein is CASSPGGSGYTF. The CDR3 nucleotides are TGTGCCAGCAGCCCAGGGGGCTCGGGCTACACCTTC.

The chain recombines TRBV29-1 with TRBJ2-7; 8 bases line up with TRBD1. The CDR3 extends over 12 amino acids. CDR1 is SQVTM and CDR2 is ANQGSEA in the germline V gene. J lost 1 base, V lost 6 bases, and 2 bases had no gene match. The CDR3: CSVGQGSYEQYF. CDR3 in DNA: TGCAGCGTAGGACAGGGATCCTACGAGCAGTACTTC.

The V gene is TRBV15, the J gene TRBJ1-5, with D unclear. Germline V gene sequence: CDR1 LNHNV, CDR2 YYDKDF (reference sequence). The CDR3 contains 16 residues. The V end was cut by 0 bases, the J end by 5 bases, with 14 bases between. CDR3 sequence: CATSRDRISGDQPQHF. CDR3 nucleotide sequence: TGTGCCACCAGCAGAGATAGGATTAGCGGGGATCAGCCCCAGCATTTT.

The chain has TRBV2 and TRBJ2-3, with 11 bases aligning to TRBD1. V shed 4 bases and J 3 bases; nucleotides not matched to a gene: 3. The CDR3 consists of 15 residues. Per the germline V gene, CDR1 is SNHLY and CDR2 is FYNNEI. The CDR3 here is CASSGWDRGTDTQYF. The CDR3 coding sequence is TGTGCCAGCAGTGGCTGGGACAGGGGGACAGATACGCAGTATTTT.

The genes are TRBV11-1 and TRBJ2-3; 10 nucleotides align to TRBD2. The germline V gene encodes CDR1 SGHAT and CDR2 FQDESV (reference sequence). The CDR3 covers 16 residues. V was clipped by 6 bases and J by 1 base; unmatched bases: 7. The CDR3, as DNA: TGTGCCAGCAGTTCTTCTAGCGGGAGCGGCACAGATACGCAGTATTTT. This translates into CASSSSSGSGTDTQYF.

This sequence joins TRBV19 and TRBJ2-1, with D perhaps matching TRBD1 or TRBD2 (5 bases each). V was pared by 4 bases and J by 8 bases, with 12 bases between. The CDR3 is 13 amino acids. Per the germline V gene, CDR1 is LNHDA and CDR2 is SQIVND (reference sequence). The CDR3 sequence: CASSRGVMDEQFF. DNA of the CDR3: TGTGCCAGTAGTAGAGGGGTAATGGATGAGCAGTTCTTC.

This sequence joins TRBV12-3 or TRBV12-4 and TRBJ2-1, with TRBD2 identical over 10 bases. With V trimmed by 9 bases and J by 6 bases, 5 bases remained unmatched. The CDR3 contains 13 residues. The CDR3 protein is CASKAGGPNEQFF. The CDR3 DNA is TGTGCCAGTAAAGCGGGGGGGCCCAATGAGCAGTTCTTC.

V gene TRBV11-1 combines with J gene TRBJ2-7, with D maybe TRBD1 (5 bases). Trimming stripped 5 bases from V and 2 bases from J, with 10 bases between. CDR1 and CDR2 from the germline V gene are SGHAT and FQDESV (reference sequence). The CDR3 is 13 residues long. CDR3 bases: TGTGCCAGCAGCGTCTTGACAGCCTACGAGCAGTACGTC. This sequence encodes CASSVLTAYEQYV.

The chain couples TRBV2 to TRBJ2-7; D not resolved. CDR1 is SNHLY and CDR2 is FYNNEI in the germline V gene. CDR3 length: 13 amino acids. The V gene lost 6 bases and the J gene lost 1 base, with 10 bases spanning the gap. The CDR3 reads CASRFPGSYEQYF. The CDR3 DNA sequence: TGTGCCAGCAGGTTCCCGGGTTCCTACGAGCAGTACTTC.

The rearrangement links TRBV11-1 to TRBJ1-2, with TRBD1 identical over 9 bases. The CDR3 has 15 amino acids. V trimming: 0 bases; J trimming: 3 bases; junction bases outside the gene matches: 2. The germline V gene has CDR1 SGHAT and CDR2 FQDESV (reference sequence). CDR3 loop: CASSLARTGDYGYTF. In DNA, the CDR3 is TGTGCCAGCAGCTTAGCGCGGACAGGGGACTATGGCTACACCTTC.

The CDR3 region has the DNA TGTGCCAGCAGCCCTCAACAGGGCTGGGAGCAGTACTTC. It encodes CASSPQQGWEQYF. This chain uses TRBV7-3 with TRBJ2-7; maybe TRBD1 (6 bases). The germline V and J ends were trimmed by 5 bases and 7 bases, with 15 bases remaining between them. Germline values: CDR1 SGHTA, CDR2 FQGTGA. The CDR3 sequence is 13 residues long.

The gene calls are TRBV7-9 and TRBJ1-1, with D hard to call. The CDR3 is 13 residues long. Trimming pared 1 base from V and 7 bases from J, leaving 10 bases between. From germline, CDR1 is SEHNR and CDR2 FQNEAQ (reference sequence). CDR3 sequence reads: CASSLVGGGEAFF. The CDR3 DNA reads TGTGCCAGCAGCTTAGTCGGCGGCGGTGAAGCTTTCTTT.

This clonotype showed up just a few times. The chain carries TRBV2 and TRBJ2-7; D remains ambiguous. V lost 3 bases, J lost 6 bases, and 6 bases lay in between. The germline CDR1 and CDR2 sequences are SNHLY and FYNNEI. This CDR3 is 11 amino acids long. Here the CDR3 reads CASSEVSEQYF. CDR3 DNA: TGTGCCAGCAGTGAGGTTAGCGAGCAGTACTTC.

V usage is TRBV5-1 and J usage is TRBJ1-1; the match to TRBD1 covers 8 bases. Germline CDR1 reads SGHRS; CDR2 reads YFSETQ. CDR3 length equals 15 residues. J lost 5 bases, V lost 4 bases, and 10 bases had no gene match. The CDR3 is CASSTGTGFGTEAFF. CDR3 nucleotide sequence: TGCGCCAGCAGCACGGGGACAGGATTCGGGACTGAAGCTTTCTTT. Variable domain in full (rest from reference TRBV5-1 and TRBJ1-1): KAGVTQTPRYLIKTRGQQVTLSCSPISGHRSVSWYQQTPGQGLQFLFEYFSETQRNKGNFPGRFSGRQFSNSRSEMNVSTLELGDSALYLCASSTGTGFGTEAFFGQGTRLTVV.

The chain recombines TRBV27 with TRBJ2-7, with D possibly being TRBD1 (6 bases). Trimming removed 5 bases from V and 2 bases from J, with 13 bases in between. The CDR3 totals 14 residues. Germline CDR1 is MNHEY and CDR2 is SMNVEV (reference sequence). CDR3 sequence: CASSLTGTTYEQYV. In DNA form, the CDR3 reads TGTGCCAGCAGTCTGACAGGTACGACCTACGAGCAGTACGTC.

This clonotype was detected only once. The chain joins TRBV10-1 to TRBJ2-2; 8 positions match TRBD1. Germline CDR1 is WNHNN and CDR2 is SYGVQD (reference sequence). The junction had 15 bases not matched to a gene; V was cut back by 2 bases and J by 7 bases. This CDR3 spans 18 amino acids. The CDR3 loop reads CASSEEVWGQADLGELFF. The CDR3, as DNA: TGCGCCAGCAGTGAGGAGGTGTGGGGACAGGCGGATCTCGGGGAGCTGTTTTTT.